This T cell receptor beta chain comes out of a study of blood T cell repertoires in COVID-19. On the study more broadly: Samples came from the United States, Italy and Spain, spanning acute and convalescent COVID-19. T cells, B-cell-depleted T cells, or PBMCs provided the cDNA or gDNA that served as material.

In the source study's methods: By means of reference gene primer amplification, nucleated cell counts were estimated. Measured with immunoSEQ multiplex PCR; TCRdb has only the in-frame clones, and not every one. That table supplies the V and J calls and clone size; D and trimming were determined from the DNA. The sample includes around 40,000 clones, around 74% of them seen just once. This clone turned up a few times. The length of the CDR3 is 15 residues. V was trimmed by 6 bases and J by 3 bases, leaving 15 bases between them. CDR1 is SNHLY and CDR2 is FYNNEI in the germline V gene. The genes are TRBV2 and TRBJ1-5, with no clear D. Sequencing used peripheral blood. This clonotype originated in a man in his 70s with acute or convalescent COVID-19. The DNA of the CDR3 is TGTGCCAGCAGCCCTCGCGGGGATTTCAATCAGCCCCAGCATTTT. This encodes CASSPRGDFNQPQHF.